The clone carrying this TCR beta chain was counted between two and nine times. MiXCR, applied by TCRdb to the 5' RACE reads, yields one record per CDR3 protein. The table includes some 760,000 distinct CDR3 sequences, about 18% detected once. This sample was included in a study of identical twins. V lost 11 bases and J lost 0, with 10 bases in between. Germline V gene data show CDR1 as ENHRY and CDR2 as SYGVKD. The CDR3 is 13 residues long. This sample was also put to use in a study of T cells expressing NK-cell markers.

This TCR was sampled from a woman aged 18-30 years in good health. The sample consisted of PBMCs. The gene calls are TRBV10-3 and TRBJ2-2; the D gene is possibly TRBD2 (5 bases). This chain's CDR3 is CAATGTNTGELFF. The CDR3 bases are TGTGCCGCTACCGGGACGAACACCGGGGAGCTGTTTTTT.